The clone carrying this T cell receptor beta chain was seen many times. CDR1 MDHEN and CDR2 SYDVKM come from the germline V gene. V was cut by 5 bases and J by 0 bases, with 11 bases left in between. The CDR3 is 15 residues long. The data are from a study of T cell repertoires in cytomegalovirus infection. Each CDR3 protein gets one entry after TCRdb re-called the reads with MiXCR. The repertoire includes roughly 300,000 distinct CDR3 sequences, more than 8% of them detected once, and roughly 4% sits in the top ten. Input material: PBMCs. This receptor was identified in a human donor in good health (CMV status not recorded). Some clones in this sample may be carry-over from other donors' samples. V is TRBV28 and J is TRBJ2-1, with D tentatively TRBD1 or TRBD2 (6 bases each). CDR3 in amino acids: CASSGGPTSYNEQFF. The CDR3 DNA reads TGTGCCAGCAGTGGGGGGCCCACCTCCTACAATGAGCAGTTCTTC.